The subject of this entry is one T cell receptor (beta chain). The antigen is unknown. The data stem from a study of blood T cells in healthy people across ages. The V segment lost 3 bases and the J segment 7 bases; nucleotides outside the gene matches: 10. CDR1 SGHRS and CDR2 YFSETQ come from the germline V gene. The CDR3 covers 15 residues. Study-level results: Possibly confounding the expanded clonotype changes was the fact that donor CMV status was unknown. Roughly linearly, TCR beta diversity per million T cells fell as age increased.

Peripheral blood was drawn, 7.5 to 10 milliliters per donor. A sample-barcoded 5' primer and a J-beta primer mix were used in a second PCR of roughly 6 to 11 cycles. TCRdb fed the 5' RACE reads into MiXCR, producing one record per CDR3 protein. The repertoire consists of more than 700,000 distinct CDR3 sequences, with about 53% occurring once and the leading ten covering about 42%. What was sequenced was blood. The chain recombines TRBV5-1 with TRBJ1-1; 9 nucleotides align to TRBD1. This receptor was identified in a man older than 75 in good health. As DNA, the CDR3 is TGCGCCAGCAGCTGGACGACAGGGGGATTCGGTGAAGCTTTCTTT. This sequence encodes CASSWTTGGFGEAFF.